These 9 T cell receptor beta chains were all obtained from the same sample, sequenced in a study of T cell repertoires in cytomegalovirus infection. TCRdb re-derived calls from the reads in MiXCR, one entry per CDR3 protein. This table holds over 100,000 distinct CDR3 sequences, about 30% found once. Their recognized antigens are unknown. Sequenced material: CD8+ T cells from cultured PBMCs, taken from culture after CMV antigen stimulation. These receptors all stem from a human donor in good health (CMV status not recorded). Some clones in this sample may be carry-over from other donors' samples.

The chain combines TRBV14 with TRBJ2-7, with TRBD1 matching 8 bases. The CDR3 extends over 13 amino acids. Germline V gives CDR1 SGHDN, CDR2 FVKESK. Unmatched junction bases numbered 8, after V lost 7 bases and J lost 6 bases. The CDR3 sequence: CASKRQGKGEQYF. As DNA, the CDR3 is TGTGCCAGCAAAAGACAGGGGAAGGGCGAGCAGTACTTC.

The genes are TRBV19 and TRBJ1-5; no reliable D call. V dropped 3 bases and J dropped 5 bases, with 11 bases sitting between them. Germline lookup yields CDR1 LNHDA and CDR2 SQIVND (reference sequence). The CDR3 loop spans 14 amino acids. CDR3 protein: CASSIILFYQPQHF. The CDR3 nucleotides are TGTGCCAGTAGTATTATTCTATTCTATCAGCCCCAGCATTTT.

This clonotype was picked up a small number of times. V gene TRBV19 combines with J gene TRBJ1-1; D might be TRBD1 (5 bases). In germline, CDR1 is LNHDA, CDR2 SQIVND (reference sequence). This CDR3 has 14 residues. V was clipped by 7 bases and J by 5 bases, with 17 bases between them. The CDR3 coding sequence is TGTGCCAGTACCCCCATGAACGAGGGGACTGAAGCTTTCTTT. Protein: CASTPMNEGTEAFF. Full variable domain (remainder filled in from reference TRBV19 and TRBJ1-1): DGGITQSPKYLFRKEGQNVTLSCEQNLNHDAMYWYRQDPGQGLRLIYYSQIVNDFQKGDIAEGYSVSREKKESFPLTVTSAQKNPTAFYLCASTPMNEGTEAFFGQGTRLTVV.

In this sample, this clonotype turned up many times. The chain recombines TRBV6-6 with TRBJ2-7; 10 nucleotides align to TRBD1. Germline V gives CDR1 MNHNY, CDR2 SVGAGI (reference sequence). After removal of 4 bases from V and 4 bases from J, the junction contained 7 bases not matched to a gene. The length of the CDR3 is 15 residues. DNA of the CDR3: TGTGCCAGCAGTTCCCGGGACAGGGGATGGTACGAGCAGTACTTC. Encoded protein: CASSSRDRGWYEQYF.

The chain links TRBV9 to TRBJ1-4; D ambiguous. The CDR3 has 14 amino acids. V lost 4 bases and J 4 bases, leaving 11 bases between the germline ends. CDR1 SGDLS and CDR2 YYNGEE come from the germline V gene. The CDR3 DNA follows: TGTGCCAGCAGCCCCCAGCAGCTTAATGAAAAACTGTTTTTT. Amino acids: CASSPQQLNEKLFF.

The V and J genes are TRBV28 and TRBJ2-1; D call uncertain. This CDR3 comprises 12 residues. CDR1 and CDR2 (germline): MDHEN, SYDVKM. With 10 bases removed from V and 4 bases from J, the gap between germline ends came to 11 bases. The chain's CDR3 is CATAASYNEQFF. The CDR3 bases are TGTGCCACAGCCGCGTCATACAATGAGCAGTTCTTC.

This clonotype has only a few counts. The V and J genes are TRBV5-1 and TRBJ2-1; 7 positions match TRBD1. In germline, CDR1 is SGHRS, CDR2 YFSETQ. With 1 base clipped from V and 5 bases from J, the junction kept 3 bases outside the gene matches. The CDR3 contains 14 residues. CDR3 amino acids: CASSLWGTDNEQFF. DNA for the CDR3: TGCGCCAGCAGCTTGTGGGGGACAGACAATGAGCAGTTCTTC. The entire variable domain, with the rest obtained from reference TRBV5-1 and TRBJ2-1, is as follows: KAGVTQTPRYLIKTRGQQVTLSCSPISGHRSVSWYQQTPGQGLQFLFEYFSETQRNKGNFPGRFSGRQFSNSRSEMNVSTLELGDSALYLCASSLWGTDNEQFFGPGTRLTVL.

The rearrangement links TRBV5-1 to TRBJ1-2; no firm D call. Germline lookup yields CDR1 SGHRS and CDR2 YFSETQ. V lost 1 base and J 4 bases, leaving 14 bases between the germline ends. CDR3 length: 15 amino acids. The CDR3 DNA is TGCGCCAGCAGCTTGTACAGCCAACTAATCTATGGCTACACCTTC. The encoded protein is CASSLYSQLIYGYTF.

This clonotype has only a few counts. The chain combines TRBV5-4 with TRBJ1-1; D call uncertain. Germline CDR1 reads SGHNT; CDR2 reads YYREEE (reference sequence). The CDR3 length is 15 residues. V lost 4 bases to trimming and J lost 4 bases, with 17 bases between them. The CDR3 reads CASSAAGVGGTEAFF. The CDR3 DNA reads as TGTGCCAGCAGCGCCGCCGGGGTTGGCGGCACTGAAGCTTTCTTT.